A selection of T cell receptor beta chains follows, all from one sample in a study of cytomegalovirus exposure and HLA in healthy donors. TCRdb keeps only in-frame clones here, not all; method: immunoSEQ multiplex PCR. The data show tens of thousands of clones, more than 75% seen once. The sequencing input was PBMCs. These receptors were taken from a female donor in good health and CMV-seronegative. CDR3s leave out the opening cysteine and the closing phenylalanine or tryptophan.

CDR3aa: ASSWGGRGAGQPQH
v_gene: TRBV28
j_gene: TRBJ1-5

CDR3aa: ASSFGTGNYGYT
v_gene: TRBV5-6
j_gene: TRBJ1-2

CDR3aa: ASSLAAGPGNTIY
v_gene: TRBV7-8
j_gene: TRBJ1-3

CDR3aa: ASSQTSGRISYEQY
v_gene: TRBV7-8
j_gene: TRBJ2-7

CDR3aa: ASSLRSRGLSYGYT
v_gene: TRBV7-3
j_gene: TRBJ1-2

CDR3aa: ASSLFPQGYGTDTQY
v_gene: TRBV7-9
j_gene: TRBJ2-3

CDR3aa: ASSLEQGTPNQPQH
v_gene: TRBV7-9
j_gene: TRBJ1-5

CDR3aa: ASSSDRGKGQPQH
v_gene: TRBV19
j_gene: TRBJ1-5

CDR3aa: AWTTASAYYGYT
v_gene: TRBV30
j_gene: TRBJ1-2

CDR3aa: ASSGGAGLGQPQH
v_gene: TRBV19
j_gene: TRBJ1-5

CDR3aa: LTGGAETEAF
v_gene: TRBV29-1
j_gene: TRBJ1-1

CDR3aa: ASSSRTSGGYTGELF
v_gene: TRBV27
j_gene: TRBJ2-2

CDR3aa: AARNRPMNTEAF
v_gene: TRBV30
j_gene: TRBJ1-1

CDR3aa: ASTRDRGTDTQY
v_gene: TRBV7-2
j_gene: TRBJ2-3

CDR3aa: ASSRGREQY
v_gene: TRBV7-9
j_gene: TRBJ2-7